These 23 T cell receptor beta chains originate from one sample sequenced in a study of cytomegalovirus exposure and HLA in healthy donors. In the PCR, 60 Vbeta and 13 Jbeta primers were used. The repertoire was sequenced with immunoSEQ multiplex PCR; TCRdb's copy has only in-frame clones and lacks some. Of 200,000 or so clones listed, around 79% were seen once; the top ten hold roughly 2%. Sequenced input: PBMCs. These receptors were taken from a man between 18 and 35 years old in good health and CMV-seronegative.

The CDR3: CASSPLAGVDTGELFF. CDR3 bases: TGTGCCAGCAGCCCTCTAGCGGGAGTGGACACCGGGGAGCTGTTTTTT. This chain links TRBV7-8 with TRBJ2-2; 10 bases agree with TRBD2. Germline CDR1 and CDR2: SGHVS and FQNEAQ. J was trimmed by 3 bases and V by 5 bases; bases with no gene match: 6. This CDR3 has 16 amino acids. Looking up the rest from reference TRBV7-8 and TRBJ2-2 gives the full variable domain: GAGVSQSPRYKVAKRGQDVALRCDPISGHVSLFWYQQALGQGPEFLTYFQNEAQLDKSGLPSDRFFAERPEGSVSTLKIQRTQQEDSAVYLCASSPLAGVDTGELFFGEGSRLTVL.

The chain joins TRBV5-1 to TRBJ2-1; the match to TRBD2 covers 14 bases. The V gene's germline CDR1 is SGHRS and CDR2 YFSETQ. V shed 4 bases, J shed 10 bases, and the junction held 7 bases outside the gene matches. This CDR3 contains 15 residues. The CDR3: CASSQGTSGSGEQFF. The CDR3 DNA reads as TGCGCCAGCAGCCAGGGGACTAGCGGGAGTGGGGAGCAGTTCTTC.

This clone was picked up a small number of times. V and J are TRBV30 and TRBJ1-1, with D tentatively TRBD1 (5 bases). V was shortened by 4 bases and J by 5 bases, with 11 bases between the two germline ends. The V gene's germline CDR1 is GTSNPN and CDR2 SVGIG (reference sequence). The length of the CDR3 is 12 residues. CDR3 in amino acids: CAWTGGWTEAFF. CDR3 in DNA: TGTGCCTGGACCGGGGGGTGGACTGAAGCTTTCTTT.

The CDR3: CASSGKPGQEAYEQYF. The CDR3 DNA reads as TGTGCCAGCAGTGGGAAACCGGGACAGGAAGCCTACGAGCAGTACTTC. The V gene is TRBV6-1, the J gene TRBJ2-7; 8 bases align to TRBD1. CDR1 is MNHNS, CDR2 SASEGT, per germline. The V and J ends lost 4 bases and 2 bases, in that order; junction bases with no gene match: 10. The CDR3 contains 16 residues.

There are a few counts of this clone. The rearrangement uses TRBV28 and TRBJ1-5, with D perhaps matching TRBD1 (6 bases). V was trimmed by 4 bases and J by 4 bases, leaving 20 bases between them. The CDR3 runs to 17 residues. Germline V gene data show CDR1 as MDHEN and CDR2 as SYDVKM. CDR3: CASSSIQRGAWNQPQHF. For the CDR3, the DNA is TGTGCCAGCAGTTCCATTCAGCGGGGGGCTTGGAATCAGCCCCAGCATTTT.

The rearrangement links TRBV7-2 to TRBJ2-7; TRBD2 aligns across 10 bases. The junction had 6 bases not matched to a gene; V was cut back by 4 bases and J by 3 bases. The CDR3 has 15 residues. CDR1 is SGHTA and CDR2 is FQGNSA in the germline V gene. CDR3 coding DNA: TGTGCCAGCAGCTCCACTAGCGGGAATTTCTACGAGCAGTACTTC. Protein: CASSSTSGNFYEQYF.

The J gene is TRBJ1-2, the V gene TRBV6-1, with TRBD1 as a possible D gene (5 bases). The CDR3 is 14 residues long. Germline V gives CDR1 MNHNS, CDR2 SASEGT. Trimming pared 3 bases from V and 8 bases from J, leaving 16 bases between. CDR3 sequence reads: CASSDRKGIRGYTF. The CDR3 coding sequence is TGTGCCAGCAGTGACAGGAAGGGGATACGAGGCTACACCTTC.

V gene TRBV4-3 combines with J gene TRBJ2-7, with 9 bases matching TRBD1. This CDR3 contains 19 residues. With V trimmed by 0 bases and J by 0 bases, 12 bases remained unmatched. The germline V gene has CDR1 LGHNA and CDR2 YSLEER. Here the CDR3 DNA reads TGCGCCAGCAGCCAAGATCATAGACCCCGGGACAGGGACTCCTACGAGCAGTACTTC. Its translation: CASSQDHRPRDRDSYEQYF.

The chain couples TRBV7-2 to TRBJ2-2; no firm D call. In germline, CDR1 is SGHTA, CDR2 FQGNSA. V lost 5 bases, J lost 0 bases, and 13 bases lay in between. This CDR3 is 16 amino acids long. CDR3 nucleotides: TGTGCCAGCAGCCTTTCGACTGGCCCGAACACCGGGGAGCTGTTTTTT. It specifies CASSLSTGPNTGELFF.

The CDR3 DNA sequence: TGTGCCAGCAGTGAAGCGAAACTAACCGAGCAGTACTTC. This gives the protein CASSEAKLTEQYF. This chain connects TRBV6-1 to TRBJ2-5; D is undetermined. The tail of the sequence fits TRBJ2-7 better, so the J call may be wrong. Germline V gene lookup returns CDR1 MNHNS and CDR2 SASEGT. The CDR3 covers 13 residues.

The rearrangement uses TRBV19 and TRBJ2-1; 11 nucleotides agree with TRBD2. The CDR3 loop spans 18 amino acids. After removal of 3 bases from V and 2 bases from J, the junction contained 9 bases not matched to a gene. CDR1 and CDR2 from the germline V gene are LNHDA and SQIVND (reference sequence). The CDR3 spells CASSISSSSGRTYNEQFF. The CDR3 coding sequence is TGTGCCAGTAGTATTTCGTCCTCTAGCGGGAGGACCTACAATGAGCAGTTCTTC.

Concerning this clone: At the DNA level, this CDR3 is encoded by other sequences in the same sample as well. V gene TRBV4-1 combines with J gene TRBJ2-7; 16 nucleotides agree with TRBD2. CDR1 is MGHRA and CDR2 is YSYEKL in the germline V gene. With V trimmed by 1 base and J by 5 bases, 8 bases remained unmatched. The CDR3 length is 18 residues. The CDR3 nucleotides are TGCGCCAGCAGCCAAGGGGGACTAGCGGGAGGGCCCTTGGACGAGCAGTACTTC. Its translation: CASSQGGLAGGPLDEQYF.

The gene calls are TRBV28 and TRBJ1-2, with 7 bases fitting TRBD1. Germline-derived CDR1 and CDR2 are MDHEN and SYDVKM. The CDR3 sequence is 14 residues long. Unmatched junction bases numbered 7, after V lost 6 bases and J lost 3 bases. CDR3 coding DNA: TGTGCCAGCAGCTTAGACAGGGAATACTATGGCTACACCTTC. It encodes CASSLDREYYGYTF.

The chain recombines TRBV19 with TRBJ1-5; D is perhaps TRBD1 (5 bases). The CDR3 runs 14 residues. The V gene's germline CDR1 is LNHDA and CDR2 SQIVND (reference sequence). The V end was cut by 4 bases, the J end by 4 bases, with 11 bases between. This CDR3 reads CASSTRQLNQPQHF. CDR3 nucleotides: TGTGCCAGTAGTACGCGACAGCTTAATCAGCCCCAGCATTTT.

J is TRBJ2-7 and V is TRBV7-2, with 7 bases aligning to TRBD2. The J segment lost 3 bases and the V segment lost 5 bases, leaving 13 bases of the junction unmatched. Looked up from germline, CDR1 is SGHTA and CDR2 is FQGNSA. This CDR3 has 16 amino acids. The CDR3 protein is CASSRMTTSGIYEQYF. DNA of the CDR3: TGTGCCAGCAGCCGAATGACTACGAGCGGGATCTACGAGCAGTACTTC.

The V and J genes are TRBV7-3 and TRBJ2-5; 11 positions match TRBD2. V was clipped by 2 bases and J by 4 bases; unmatched bases: 0. CDR3 length equals 14 residues. Germline V lookup: CDR1 SGHTA, CDR2 FQGTGA. CDR3 in DNA: TGTGCCAGCAGCTTACTAGCGGGGGGAGAGACCCAGTACTTC. Its protein product is CASSLLAGGETQYF.

The chain recombines TRBV29-1 with TRBJ2-2; TRBD2 is a possible D gene (8 bases). Germline V gene sequence: CDR1 SQVTM, CDR2 ANQGSEA. This CDR3 has 15 amino acids. V shed 0 bases and J shed 4 bases, with 12 bases lying between them. Here the CDR3 reads CSVEDREGATGELFF. The DNA of the CDR3 is TGCAGCGTTGAAGATCGGGAGGGGGCCACCGGGGAGCTGTTTTTT.

J is TRBJ1-1 and V is TRBV28; D might be TRBD1 (6 bases). V was clipped by 5 bases and J by 9 bases, with 19 bases between them. The germline V gene encodes CDR1 MDHEN and CDR2 SYDVKM. The CDR3 loop spans 14 amino acids. CDR3 sequence: CASSGGGGSGQAFF. Here the CDR3 DNA reads TGTGCCAGCAGTGGCGGTGGGGGCTCAGGGCAAGCTTTCTTT. Full variable domain (rest looked up from reference TRBV28 and TRBJ1-1): DVKVTQSSRYLVKRTGEKVFLECVQDMDHENMFWYRQDPGLGLRLIYFSYDVKMKEKGDIPEGYSVSREKKERFSLILESASTNQTSMYLCASSGGGGSGQAFFGQGTRLTVV.

This sequence joins TRBV27 and TRBJ2-2; weak D call: TRBD2 (5 bases). Trimming stripped 5 bases from V and 2 bases from J, with 6 bases between. Germline lookup yields CDR1 MNHEY and CDR2 SMNVEV (reference sequence). CDR3 length: 13 residues. The CDR3 DNA reads TGTGCCAGCAGTAGACTAAACACCGGGGAGCTGTTTTTT. Translation gives CASSRLNTGELFF.

A word on this clone: Other nucleotide sequences in the sample specify the same CDR3. This chain uses TRBV4-3 with TRBJ2-7; 13 positions agree with TRBD2. The trim removed 4 bases at V and 3 bases at J, leaving 3 bases unmatched. The germline V gene has CDR1 LGHNA and CDR2 YSLEER. This CDR3 region has 15 residues. DNA for the CDR3: TGCGCCAGCAGCCCGGGACTAGCGGGACTCTACGAGCAGTACTTC. It translates to CASSPGLAGLYEQYF.

V gene TRBV29-1 combines with J gene TRBJ2-7, with 7 positions matching TRBD2. The CDR3 contains 14 residues. After removal of 1 base from V and 3 bases from J, the junction contained 6 bases not matched to a gene. The germline CDR1 and CDR2 sequences are SQVTM and ANQGSEA. CDR3 nucleotide sequence: TGCAGCGTTGAAGGGGGGGAGGGCCTCTACGAGCAGTACTTC. Translated, it gives CSVEGGEGLYEQYF.

This clone came up once. The J gene is TRBJ2-7, the V gene TRBV7-6; 13 bases align to TRBD2. This CDR3 has 15 amino acids. From germline, CDR1 is SGHVS and CDR2 FNYEAQ. The V gene end was trimmed by 5 bases and the J gene end by 2 bases; junction bases not matched to a gene: 3. The CDR3 nucleotides are TGTGCCAGCAGCCTTGGGACTAGCGGGACCTACGAGCAGTACTTC. This gives the protein CASSLGTSGTYEQYF.

V and J are TRBV30 and TRBJ1-6, with D possibly being TRBD1 (5 bases). Germline CDR1 is GTSNPN and CDR2 is SVGIG (reference sequence). This CDR3 is built from 14 residues. Trimming took 3 bases from V and 6 from J, leaving 12 bases between them. This CDR3 reads CAWRFGGVNSPLHF. CDR3 DNA: TGTGCCTGGAGATTTGGGGGGGTTAATTCACCCCTCCACTTT.